A single sample is the source of the 17 T cell receptor beta chains below, sequenced in a study of T cell responses to AZD1222 COVID-19 vaccine. Profiled with immunoSEQ multiplex PCR; TCRdb holds only in-frame clones, not every one. This sample carries approximately 190,000 clones, about 92% of them seen once, and the ten largest clones take roughly 4%. The sequencing here drew on peripheral blood, taken 28 days after the second dose of the MenACWY control vaccine. Every receptor here comes from an adult who received the MenACWY meningococcal vaccine as a control.

The V and J genes are TRBV14 and TRBJ2-1; 11 bases line up with TRBD2. After removal of 6 bases from V and 4 bases from J, the junction contained 5 bases not matched to a gene. CDR3 size: 15 residues. From germline, CDR1 is SGHDN and CDR2 FVKESK. CDR3 in amino acids: CASRSSGRRYNEQFF. CDR3 nucleotide sequence: TGTGCCAGCAGATCTAGCGGGAGGCGATACAATGAGCAGTTCTTC.

The J gene is TRBJ2-2, the V gene TRBV18; D uncertain. The CDR3 sequence is 18 residues long. Germline V gene lookup returns CDR1 KGHSH and CDR2 LQKENI. The V and J ends lost 0 bases and 1 base respectively, with 15 bases between them. CDR3 sequence: CASSPPLGPEKNTGELFF. The CDR3 coding sequence is TGTGCCAGCTCACCACCGTTAGGCCCGGAAAAGAACACCGGGGAGCTGTTTTTT.

The gene calls are TRBV29-1 and TRBJ1-3; D is ambiguous. Germline assignment: CDR1 SQVTM and CDR2 ANQGSEA. The CDR3 runs to 14 residues. The V and J ends lost 4 bases and 0 bases respectively, with 10 bases between them. The CDR3 DNA is TGCAGCGTTGCCTCAGCCAGCTCTGGAAACACCATATATTTT. It is translated as CSVASASSGNTIYF.

This sequence joins TRBV27 and TRBJ1-4; D perhaps matches TRBD1 (5 bases). V dropped 4 bases and J dropped 10 bases, with 19 bases sitting between them. Germline values: CDR1 MNHEY, CDR2 SMNVEV (reference sequence). The CDR3 has 15 residues. The CDR3 sequence is CASSSWKGLGGKLFF. CDR3 nucleotide sequence: TGTGCCAGCAGTTCCTGGAAGGGGCTGGGCGGAAAACTGTTTTTT. Supplemented by reference TRBV27 and TRBJ1-4, the full variable domain reads EAQVTQNPRYLITVTGKKLTVTCSQNMNHEYMSWYRQDPGLGLRQIYYSMNVEVTDKGDVPEGYKVSRKEKRNFPLILESPSPNQTSLYFCASSSWKGLGGKLFFGSGTQLSVL.

J is TRBJ2-1 and V is TRBV6-4; D may be TRBD2 (5 bases). Germline CDR1 and CDR2: MRHNA and SNTAGT. The CDR3 length is 13 residues. V gave up 0 bases and J gave up 11 bases, with 11 bases separating them. The CDR3 nucleotides are TGTGCCAGCAGTGACTCGCCCTCGGGGAAGCAGTTCTTC. Amino acid sequence: CASSDSPSGKQFF.

The chain employs TRBV7-3 and TRBJ1-1; tentative D call: TRBD1 (6 bases). The CDR3 spans 13 residues. Germline loops: CDR1 SGHTA, CDR2 FQGTGA. V was cut by 6 bases and J by 4 bases, with 12 bases left in between. The CDR3 reads CASRAGGGTEAFF. DNA for the CDR3: TGTGCCAGCAGAGCGGGGGGCGGCACTGAAGCTTTCTTT.

The rearrangement uses TRBV15 and TRBJ2-7; 8 positions agree with TRBD2. The J segment lost 7 bases and the V segment lost 0 bases, leaving 11 bases of the junction unmatched. Germline V gives CDR1 LNHNV, CDR2 YYDKDF (reference sequence). The CDR3 consists of 16 residues. Written as DNA, the CDR3 is TGTGCCACCAGCAGAGATGAGGGACACCGGGGGGGTGAGCAGTACTTC. It encodes CATSRDEGHRGGEQYF.

The V call is TRBV11-3, the J call TRBJ2-1; D is ambiguous. The CDR3 has 14 residues. Germline loops: CDR1 SGHNT, CDR2 YENEEA. V lost 2 bases and J 4 bases, leaving 9 bases between the germline ends. Written as DNA, the CDR3 is TGTGCCAGCAGCTTAATGTCAGTATACAATGAGCAGTTCTTC. Translated: CASSLMSVYNEQFF.

The chain employs TRBV13 and TRBJ1-6; possibly TRBD1 for D (5 bases). The CDR3 is 15 amino acids. Germline V CDR1 and CDR2: PRHDT, FYEKMQ (reference sequence). V was trimmed by 4 bases and J by 4 bases, leaving 11 bases between them. The CDR3 spells CASSSLDSYNSPLHF. The DNA of the CDR3 is TGTGCCAGCAGCTCTCTCGACAGTTATAATTCACCCCTCCACTTT.

The chain employs TRBV2 and TRBJ1-1; the D gene is possibly TRBD1 (5 bases). V lost 6 bases and J 4 bases, leaving 15 bases between the germline ends. Germline loops: CDR1 SNHLY, CDR2 FYNNEI. CDR3 size: 14 residues. The CDR3 spells CASRRPTAFTEAFF. The CDR3 region has the DNA TGTGCCAGCAGGCGCCCGACAGCTTTCACTGAAGCTTTCTTT.

This clone was detected a few times. The rearrangement links TRBV30 to TRBJ2-5; D remains ambiguous. Trimming took 0 bases from V and 2 from J, leaving 10 bases between them. The CDR3 covers 14 residues. CDR1 is GTSNPN and CDR2 is SVGIG in the germline V gene (reference sequence). CDR3 nucleotides: TGTGCCTGGAGTGTGGGTAGTCTGCAAGAGACCCAGTACTTC. Amino acid sequence: CAWSVGSLQETQYF.

V usage is TRBV9 and J usage is TRBJ1-4; 7 bases agree with TRBD1. The germline gives CDR1 SGDLS, CDR2 YYNGEE. J gave up 4 bases and V 4 bases, and 4 bases lay outside the gene matches. This CDR3 spans 14 amino acids. For the CDR3, the DNA is TGTGCCAGCAGCATCACAGGGGTTAATGAAAAACTGTTTTTT. It codes for CASSITGVNEKLFF.

The chain recombines TRBV27 with TRBJ2-7; TRBD2 is a possible D gene (6 bases). V lost 5 bases and J 0 bases, leaving 17 bases between the germline ends. This CDR3 region has 16 residues. Germline lookup yields CDR1 MNHEY and CDR2 SMNVEV (reference sequence). The CDR3: CASSAWGDRSSYEQYF. DNA of the CDR3: TGTGCCAGCAGTGCCTGGGGGGACCGGAGCTCCTACGAGCAGTACTTC.

This clone was seen just once. The V gene is TRBV3-1 (or the pseudogene TRBV3-2), the J gene TRBJ1-1, with 8 bases aligning to TRBD1. V lost 8 bases to trimming and J lost 3 bases; unmatched junction nucleotides: 14. The CDR3 extends over 16 amino acids. The germline CDR1 and CDR2 sequences are LGHDT and YNNKEL (reference sequence). CDR3 sequence (DNA): TGTGCCAGCCTAGCATCCGACAGGGGCAGACACACTGAAGCTTTCTTT. Its translation is CASLASDRGRHTEAFF.

The chain uses TRBV19 and TRBJ2-3; 7 bases are shared with TRBD2. J gave up 6 bases and V 3 bases, and 9 bases lay outside the gene matches. The CDR3 covers 15 residues. CDR1 and CDR2 (germline): LNHDA, SQIVND (reference sequence). The CDR3 nucleotides read TGTGCCAGTAGTATCGGCGGGAGATCCGGGGATACGCAGTATTTT. Translated: CASSIGGRSGDTQYF. Complete variable domain (other parts from reference TRBV19 and TRBJ2-3): DGGITQSPKYLFRKEGQNVTLSCEQNLNHDAMYWYRQDPGQGLRLIYYSQIVNDFQKGDIAEGYSVSREKKESFPLTVTSAQKNPTAFYLCASSIGGRSGDTQYFGPGTRLTVL.

The V call is TRBV5-1, the J call TRBJ2-5; 9 positions match TRBD1. Per germline, CDR1 SGHRS and CDR2 YFSETQ. V dropped 4 bases and J dropped 5; count of bases not matched to a gene: 9. This CDR3 is 15 amino acids long. The CDR3 DNA follows: TGCGCCAGCAGCCTGTCACAGGGGGCATTTGAGACCCAGTACTTC. Translation gives CASSLSQGAFETQYF.

J is TRBJ2-7 and V is TRBV21-1; the table's TRBD2 call for D was not verified on the DNA. TRBV21-1 is recorded as a pseudogene. The CDR3 is made up of 16 amino acids. The CDR3 coding sequence is TGTGCCAGCAGCAAAGAGCAATCGGCGGGAGAATGCGAGCAGTACTTC. Translating it yields CASSKEQSAGECEQYF.